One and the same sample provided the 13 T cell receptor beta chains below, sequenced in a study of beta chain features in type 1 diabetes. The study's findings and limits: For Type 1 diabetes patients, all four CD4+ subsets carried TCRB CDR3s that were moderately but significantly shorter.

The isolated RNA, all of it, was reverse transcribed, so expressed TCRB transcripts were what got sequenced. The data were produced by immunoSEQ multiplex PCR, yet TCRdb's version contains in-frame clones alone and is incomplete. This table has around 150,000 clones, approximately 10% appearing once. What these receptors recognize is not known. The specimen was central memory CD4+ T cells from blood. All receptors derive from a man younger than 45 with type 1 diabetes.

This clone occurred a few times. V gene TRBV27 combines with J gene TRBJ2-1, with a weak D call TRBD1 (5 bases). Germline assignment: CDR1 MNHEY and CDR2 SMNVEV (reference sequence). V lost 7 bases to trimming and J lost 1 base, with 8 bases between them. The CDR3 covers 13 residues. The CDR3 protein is CASTRASYNEQFF. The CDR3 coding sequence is TGTGCCAGCACCAGGGCTTCCTACAATGAGCAGTTCTTC.

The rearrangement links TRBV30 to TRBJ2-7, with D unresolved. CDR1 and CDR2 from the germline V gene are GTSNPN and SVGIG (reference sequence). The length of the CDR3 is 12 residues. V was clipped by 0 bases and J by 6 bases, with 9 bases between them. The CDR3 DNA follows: TGTGCCTGGAGTGTACCTGGGCCCGAGCAGTACTTC. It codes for CAWSVPGPEQYF.

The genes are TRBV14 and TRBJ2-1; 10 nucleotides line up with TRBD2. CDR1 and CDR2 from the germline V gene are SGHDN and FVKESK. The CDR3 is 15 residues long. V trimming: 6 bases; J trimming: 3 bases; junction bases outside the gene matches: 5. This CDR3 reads CASRSSGSFYNEQFF. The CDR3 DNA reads TGTGCCAGCAGATCTAGCGGGAGTTTCTACAATGAGCAGTTCTTC.

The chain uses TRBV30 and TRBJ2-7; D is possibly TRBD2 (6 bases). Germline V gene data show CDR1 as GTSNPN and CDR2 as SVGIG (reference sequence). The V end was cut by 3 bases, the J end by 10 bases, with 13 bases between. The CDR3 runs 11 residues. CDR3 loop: CAWSVAATQYF. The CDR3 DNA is TGTGCCTGGAGCGTAGCGGCAACCCAGTACTTC.

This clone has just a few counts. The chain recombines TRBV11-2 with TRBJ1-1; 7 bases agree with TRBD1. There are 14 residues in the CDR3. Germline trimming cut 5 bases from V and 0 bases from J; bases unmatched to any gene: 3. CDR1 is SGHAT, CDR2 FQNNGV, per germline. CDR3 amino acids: CASSPGQLNTEAFF. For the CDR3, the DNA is TGTGCCAGCAGCCCGGGACAGCTGAACACTGAAGCTTTCTTT. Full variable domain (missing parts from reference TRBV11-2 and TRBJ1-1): EAGVAQSPRYKIIEKRQSVAFWCNPISGHATLYWYQQILGQGPKLLIQFQNNGVVDDSQLPKDRFSAERLKGVDSTLKIQPAKLEDSAVYLCASSPGQLNTEAFFGQGTRLTVV.

CDR3 sequence reads: CAISGTGATGELFF. CDR3 coding DNA: TGTGCCATCAGTGGGACAGGAGCCACCGGGGAGCTGTTTTTT. The rearrangement joins TRBV10-3 to TRBJ2-2; 7 bases match TRBD1. With 4 bases clipped from V and 4 bases from J, the junction kept 3 bases outside the gene matches. Per germline, CDR1 ENHRY and CDR2 SYGVKD. The length of the CDR3 is 14 residues.

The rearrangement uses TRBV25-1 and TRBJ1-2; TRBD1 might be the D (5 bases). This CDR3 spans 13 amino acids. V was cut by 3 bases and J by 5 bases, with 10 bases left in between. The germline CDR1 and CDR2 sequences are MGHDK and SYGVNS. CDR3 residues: CASSEQGGYGYTF. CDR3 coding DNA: TGTGCCAGCAGTGAGCAGGGAGGTTATGGCTACACCTTC.

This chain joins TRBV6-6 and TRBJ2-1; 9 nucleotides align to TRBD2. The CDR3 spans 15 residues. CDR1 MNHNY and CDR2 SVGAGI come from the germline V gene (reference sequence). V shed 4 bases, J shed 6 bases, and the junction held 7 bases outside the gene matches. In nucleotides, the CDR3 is TGTGCCAGCAGTTCACCGGGACTAGCAACCAATGAGCAGTTCTTC. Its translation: CASSSPGLATNEQFF.

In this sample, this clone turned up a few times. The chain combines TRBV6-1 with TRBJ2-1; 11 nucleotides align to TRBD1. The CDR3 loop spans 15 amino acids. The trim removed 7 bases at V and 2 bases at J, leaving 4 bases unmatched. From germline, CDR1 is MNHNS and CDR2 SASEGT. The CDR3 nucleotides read TGTGCCAGCATCCCGGGACAGGGGGCCTACAATGAGCAGTTCTTC. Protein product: CASIPGQGAYNEQFF.

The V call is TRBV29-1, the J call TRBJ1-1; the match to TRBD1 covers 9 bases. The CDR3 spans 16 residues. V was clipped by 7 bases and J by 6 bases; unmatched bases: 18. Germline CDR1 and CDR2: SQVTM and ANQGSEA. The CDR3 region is CSAQDRGEIKVPEAFF. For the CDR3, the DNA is TGCAGCGCCCAGGACAGGGGCGAGATTAAAGTCCCTGAAGCTTTCTTT.

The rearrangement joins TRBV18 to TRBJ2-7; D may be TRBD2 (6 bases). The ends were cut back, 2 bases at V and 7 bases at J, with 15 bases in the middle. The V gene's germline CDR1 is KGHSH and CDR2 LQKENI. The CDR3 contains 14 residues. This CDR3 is CASSPATRSGEQYF. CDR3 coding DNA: TGTGCCAGCTCACCAGCGACTAGAAGCGGGGAGCAGTACTTC.

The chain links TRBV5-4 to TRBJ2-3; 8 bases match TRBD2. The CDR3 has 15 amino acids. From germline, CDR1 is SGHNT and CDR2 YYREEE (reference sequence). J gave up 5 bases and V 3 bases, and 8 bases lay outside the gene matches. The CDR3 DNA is TGTGCCAGCAGCTGGAGCGGGAGAAGGGAAGATACGCAGTATTTT. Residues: CASSWSGRREDTQYF.

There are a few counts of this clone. CDR3 loop: CASSILAGEETQYF. CDR3 sequence (DNA): TGTGCCAGTAGTATACTAGCGGGAGAGGAGACCCAGTACTTC. The V and J genes are TRBV19 and TRBJ2-5; 10 bases are a match to TRBD2. The CDR3 contains 14 residues. With V trimmed by 2 bases and J by 5 bases, 2 bases remained unmatched. CDR1 LNHDA and CDR2 SQIVND come from the germline V gene (reference sequence).